The clone carrying this T cell receptor beta chain was observed many times. As yet, its antigen is unknown. Template material for amplifying TCR beta CDR3 regions consisted of RNA transcripts. When the TCR CDR3 underwent first-round RT-PCR, the HTBI primer set was used. MiXCR, run by TCRdb on the multiplex PCR reads, gives a single entry per CDR3 protein. The sample has about 610,000 distinct CDR3 sequences; about 15% are singletons. This specimen belongs to a study of T cells in Graves' hyperthyroidism and ophthalmopathy. Study-wide points: Clonotypes that were expanded in thyroid above 0.001 mostly appeared in blood too. Ophthalmopathy prediction by the model preceded onset by a median roughly 6 months.

Germline CDR1 reads LNHNV; CDR2 reads YYDKDF (reference sequence). The CDR3 sequence is 16 residues long. V shed 1 base, J shed 4 bases, and the junction held 10 bases outside the gene matches. Sequenced material: blood. The clonotype was recovered from a woman aged 40 to 50 with Graves' ophthalmopathy. This rearrangement joins TRBV15 to TRBJ2-7; TRBD1 agrees at 7 bases. CDR3 nucleotide sequence: TGTGCCACCAGCAGAGCGGGGACAGCTCACCCTTACGAGCAGTACTTC. Its protein is CATSRAGTAHPYEQYF.